This T cell receptor beta chain appears in the sequencing data of a study of cytomegalovirus exposure and HLA in healthy donors. The study, taken as a whole, reports: Several top significant clusters appeared, in a later analysis, to be linked to common viral pathogens.

J lost 11 bases, V lost 5 bases, and 17 bases had no gene match. There are 15 residues in the CDR3. The germline V gene has CDR1 LNHDA and CDR2 SQIVND (reference sequence). Amplification used 60 Vbeta primers and 13 Jbeta primers. This table comes from immunoSEQ multiplex PCR, and its TCRdb copy is limited to in-frame clones, with some not included. The repertoire holds fewer than 200,000 clones, with roughly four fifths as singletons. Notes on this clone: The antigen is not known.

This clonotype originated in a woman in her forties or fifties in good health and CMV-seropositive. Specimen: PBMCs. V usage is TRBV19 and J usage is TRBJ1-1; 7 bases line up with TRBD1. In nucleotides, the CDR3 is TGTGCCAGTAGTCTGCCGGGACAGCAATCCCGAGGGGCTTTCTTT. Its translation is CASSLPGQQSRGAFF.